Reported below is one TCR beta chain. The sample belongs to a study of OX40 agonist ivuxolimab in advanced cancers. Study-level background: Patients undergoing dose escalation presented with hepatocellular carcinoma, melanoma, renal cell or head and neck cancer.

Generated by immunoSEQ multiplex PCR, the TCRdb table keeps only in-frame clones and is missing some. This table holds about 110,000 clones, 75% to 95% found once. The V segment lost 6 bases and the J segment 7 bases; nucleotides outside the gene matches: 7. The CDR3 spans 14 residues. Germline V lookup: CDR1 MGHRA, CDR2 YSYEKL. The starting material was CD4+ or CD8+ T cells sorted from blood, obtained in a trial of the OX40 agonist ivuxolimab. This chain joins TRBV4-1 and TRBJ1-2, with TRBD1 identical over 11 bases. The receptor's source is an adult with an advanced solid tumor such as melanoma, head and neck, liver or kidney cancer. CDR3 sequence: CASRALDRGPGYTF. DNA for the CDR3: TGCGCCAGCAGGGCTCTGGACAGGGGGCCTGGCTACACCTTC.